This T cell receptor beta chain was found in a study of blood T cell repertoires in COVID-19. Whole-study context: Material from acute and convalescent COVID-19 was sourced from the United States, Italy and Spain. T cells, B-cell-depleted T cells, or PBMCs supplied cDNA or gDNA.

As handled by the study authors: It was from reference gene primer amplification that nucleated cell counts were estimated. Only in-frame clones appear in the TCRdb table, and some are missing; sequencing was by immunoSEQ multiplex PCR. The V and J calls and clone size come from that table; D and trimming were worked out from the DNA. The sample gives about 670,000 clones, 85% to 90% of which show up once; about 0.24% is in the top ten. The germline gives CDR1 SGHAT, CDR2 FQNNGV. CDR3 length equals 13 residues. V lost 0 bases and J 6 bases, leaving 7 bases between the germline ends. This TCR was recovered from a woman aged 18-29 years with acute or convalescent COVID-19. Sample: peripheral blood. The chain uses TRBV11-2 and TRBJ2-3, with D unresolved. The CDR3 coding sequence is TGTGCCAGCAGCTTAGATCTTCAGGATACGCAGTATTTT. This translates into CASSLDLQDTQYF.